This passage covers 30 T cell receptor beta chains from one sample sequenced in a study of cytomegalovirus exposure and HLA in healthy donors. The PCR was carried out with 60 Vbeta primers and 13 Jbeta primers. The table came from immunoSEQ multiplex PCR; TCRdb's copy has only in-frame clones and leaves some out. The data show about 130,000 clones, just over 75% seen once. Sequencing used PBMCs. These receptor sequences come from a woman between 50 and 59 years old in good health and CMV-seronegative.

This clone has a handful of counts. The genes are TRBV4-3 and TRBJ1-1; D is possibly TRBD1 (6 bases). Between the trimmed V and J ends, which lost 5 bases and 5 bases, there was a span of 12 bases. CDR3 length: 13 residues. Germline V gene sequence: CDR1 LGHNA, CDR2 YSLEER. The CDR3 is CASSTGSGTEAFF. The CDR3 coding sequence is TGCGCCAGCAGCACAGGGTCGGGGACTGAAGCTTTCTTT.

V usage is TRBV19 and J usage is TRBJ1-1; D gene ambiguous. Per germline, CDR1 LNHDA and CDR2 SQIVND (reference sequence). CDR3 size: 15 residues. Between the trimmed V and J ends, which lost 5 bases and 1 base, there was a span of 14 bases. Written as DNA, the CDR3 is TGTGCCAGTAGTGTAGGCATGGCGGGGAACACTGAAGCTTTCTTT. This gives the protein CASSVGMAGNTEAFF.

This chain joins TRBV7-9 and TRBJ2-7; 10 positions agree with TRBD2. Germline loops: CDR1 SEHNR, CDR2 FQNEAQ (reference sequence). V shed 5 bases and J 4 bases; nucleotides not matched to a gene: 11. The CDR3 totals 16 residues. Here the CDR3 DNA reads TGTGCCAGCAGCCCTGATAGCGGGAGGTCCGCTTACGAGCAGTACTTC. Protein product: CASSPDSGRSAYEQYF.

The CDR3 sequence: CASSLSRGDTQYF. The CDR3 bases are TGTGCCAGCAGTTTATCCAGGGGGGATACGCAGTATTTT. J is TRBJ2-3 and V is TRBV28; 7 bases map to TRBD1. Germline assignment: CDR1 MDHEN and CDR2 SYDVKM. With V trimmed by 1 base and J by 6 bases, 1 base remained unmatched. The CDR3 length is 13 residues.

The CDR3 protein is CASSRDRVKAYEQYF. The CDR3 DNA reads as TGTGCCAGCAGCAGAGACAGGGTAAAAGCCTACGAGCAGTACTTC. This sequence joins TRBV28 and TRBJ2-7, with 7 bases matching TRBD1. In germline, CDR1 is MDHEN, CDR2 SYDVKM. Germline trimming cut 6 bases from V and 2 bases from J; bases unmatched to any gene: 10. The CDR3 has 15 amino acids. Full variable domain (missing parts from reference TRBV28 and TRBJ2-7): DVKVTQSSRYLVKRTGEKVFLECVQDMDHENMFWYRQDPGLGLRLIYFSYDVKMKEKGDIPEGYSVSREKKERFSLILESASTNQTSMYLCASSRDRVKAYEQYFGPGTRLTVT.

The chain is built from TRBV7-6 and TRBJ2-3; 8 nucleotides agree with TRBD2. V lost 0 bases, J lost 5 bases, and 1 base stayed unmatched. The CDR3 contains 14 residues. The germline V gene encodes CDR1 SGHVS and CDR2 FNYEAQ. CDR3 in DNA: TGTGCCAGCAGCTTAGCCACTAGCGGAGATACGCAGTATTTT. Its protein is CASSLATSGDTQYF.

V and J are TRBV2 and TRBJ2-5, with D tentatively TRBD2 (5 bases). The CDR3 has 13 amino acids. The V end lost 7 bases, the J end lost 5 bases, and 14 bases lay between the germline ends. Germline values: CDR1 SNHLY, CDR2 FYNNEI. CDR3 loop: CASTKGTGETQYF. The CDR3 DNA sequence: TGTGCCAGCACGAAGGGTACGGGGGAGACCCAGTACTTC.

This clone was seen only once. The chain recombines TRBV6-5 with TRBJ2-7; D may be TRBD1 (6 bases). The CDR3 loop spans 14 amino acids. The ends were cut back, 6 bases at V and 3 bases at J, with 15 bases in the middle. The germline CDR1 and CDR2 sequences are MNHEY and SVGAGI. The CDR3 nucleotides read TGTGCCAGCAGCTCAAGGACAGTGGTCTACGAGCAGTACTTC. The encoded protein is CASSSRTVVYEQYF.

The V call is TRBV18, the J call TRBJ2-3; D perhaps matches TRBD1 (6 bases). The CDR3 totals 18 residues. V was pared by 0 bases and J by 1 base, with 17 bases between. Per the germline V gene, CDR1 is KGHSH and CDR2 is LQKENI. The DNA for the CDR3 is TGTGCCAGCTCACCACCGCGTTCGACAGGCCTCGGCACAGATACGCAGTATTTT. It yields the protein CASSPPRSTGLGTDTQYF.

J is TRBJ1-2 and V is TRBV5-4, with a weak D call TRBD1 (5 bases). With 0 bases removed from V and 6 bases from J, the gap between germline ends came to 12 bases. This CDR3 spans 14 amino acids. Germline assignment: CDR1 SGHNT and CDR2 YYREEE (reference sequence). CDR3 DNA: TGTGCCAGCAGCTTGGTGGGGGGAATGGATGGCTACACCTTC. Translating gives CASSLVGGMDGYTF.

The chain couples TRBV9 to TRBJ2-1; 9 bases align to TRBD2. With 1 base clipped from V and 3 bases from J, the junction kept 8 bases outside the gene matches. The CDR3 consists of 17 residues. The V gene's germline CDR1 is SGDLS and CDR2 YYNGEE. CDR3: CASSVRGQRGVYNEQFF. Here the CDR3 DNA reads TGTGCCAGCAGCGTACGTGGTCAGCGGGGGGTCTACAATGAGCAGTTCTTC.

The CDR3 DNA is TGTGCCACCAGCAGAGGGTCAGGGACTAGCGGGAGTTTCAGGGCAGATACGCAGTATTTT. Amino acid sequence: CATSRGSGTSGSFRADTQYF. The chain couples TRBV15 to TRBJ2-3, with 14 bases fitting TRBD2. Germline CDR1 reads LNHNV; CDR2 reads YYDKDF (reference sequence). The CDR3 spans 20 residues. The V segment lost 1 base and the J segment 4 bases; nucleotides outside the gene matches: 13.

Of note for this clone: Other DNA sequences from this sample encode an identical CDR3 as well. The chain joins TRBV9 to TRBJ2-7, with 7 bases fitting TRBD2. CDR1 and CDR2 from the germline V gene are SGDLS and YYNGEE. The ends lost 0 bases at V and 3 bases at J; junction bases unmatched: 3. The CDR3 spans 14 residues. The CDR3 DNA sequence: TGTGCCAGCAGCGTAGCGGGGGGAGGCTACGAGCAGTACTTC. The encoded protein is CASSVAGGGYEQYF.

Here the CDR3 reads CASSPFGRAQETQYF. CDR3 bases: TGTGCCAGCAGCCCCTTCGGCAGGGCCCAAGAGACCCAGTACTTC. This rearrangement joins TRBV7-9 to TRBJ2-5, with a tentative D call TRBD1 (5 bases). Germline CDR1 SEHNR, CDR2 FQNEAQ (reference sequence). Trimming pared 5 bases from V and 1 base from J, leaving 14 bases between. The CDR3 spans 15 residues.

V and J are TRBV19 and TRBJ1-5; D is undetermined. From germline, CDR1 is LNHDA and CDR2 SQIVND (reference sequence). This CDR3 comprises 15 residues. Deletions cut 2 bases from V and 4 bases from J, with 12 bases between. The CDR3 nucleotides read TGTGCCAGTAGTATATTACACAGCTCGAATCAGCCCCAGCATTTT. This encodes CASSILHSSNQPQHF.

This sequence joins TRBV6-5 and TRBJ2-7; D remains unclear. The CDR3 spans 12 residues. V was cut by 4 bases and J by 3 bases, with 7 bases left in between. CDR1 and CDR2 (germline): MNHEY, SVGAGI. CDR3 DNA sequence: TGTGCCAGCAGTTCCGGAGTCTACGAGCAGTACTTC. Its translation: CASSSGVYEQYF.

This chain links TRBV10-3 with TRBJ1-1; TRBD1 is a possible D gene (6 bases). This CDR3 has 15 residues. From germline, CDR1 is ENHRY and CDR2 SYGVKD. The V end was cut by 6 bases, the J end by 3 bases, with 17 bases between. CDR3 bases: TGTGCCATCAGCCGCGGGGGGCGGGGAGACACTGAAGCTTTCTTT. Translating gives CAISRGGRGDTEAFF.

The gene calls are TRBV7-2 and TRBJ1-1, with TRBD1 matching 7 bases. J lost 5 bases, V lost 5 bases, and 11 bases had no gene match. CDR1 is SGHTA, CDR2 FQGNSA, per germline. The CDR3 is 15 residues long. DNA for the CDR3: TGTGCCAGCAGCCCGCAGACAGGGAGGCGTACTGAAGCTTTCTTT. Translating it yields CASSPQTGRRTEAFF.

This clone appeared a single time. The chain joins TRBV7-8 to TRBJ2-1, with a tentative D call TRBD1 (6 bases). CDR1 SGHVS and CDR2 FQNEAQ come from the germline V gene. CDR3 length equals 13 residues. V gave up 4 bases and J gave up 7 bases, with 11 bases separating them. CDR3 in amino acids: CASSSGHKNEQFF. The CDR3 DNA sequence: TGTGCCAGCAGCTCGGGACACAAGAATGAGCAGTTCTTC.

The V and J genes are TRBV29-1 and TRBJ2-2; D is possibly TRBD2 (6 bases). This CDR3 is 14 amino acids long. Trimming stripped 7 bases from V and 5 bases from J, with 17 bases between. CDR1 is SQVTM and CDR2 is ANQGSEA in the germline V gene. CDR3 sequence: CSGRGLSETGELFF. CDR3 nucleotide sequence: TGCAGCGGACGGGGACTGTCGGAGACCGGGGAGCTGTTTTTT.

The rearrangement links TRBV29-1 to TRBJ1-1; D ambiguous. Looked up from germline, CDR1 is SQVTM and CDR2 is ANQGSEA. CDR3 length: 11 residues. Trimming removed 7 bases from V and 6 bases from J, with 12 bases in between. DNA for the CDR3: TGCAGCGGCGGCGGGTTGGCTGAAGCTTTCTTT. It is translated as CSGGGLAEAFF.

The CDR3 sequence: CASSAQGFGYNEQFF. The CDR3 DNA is TGTGCCAGCAGCGCACAGGGGTTTGGCTACAATGAGCAGTTCTTC. The V and J genes are TRBV9 and TRBJ2-1, with 7 bases that match TRBD1. This CDR3 spans 15 amino acids. J was trimmed by 3 bases and V by 3 bases; bases with no gene match: 6. CDR1 is SGDLS and CDR2 is YYNGEE in the germline V gene.

The chain combines TRBV7-2 with TRBJ1-3; 7 positions match TRBD1. Germline V gives CDR1 SGHTA, CDR2 FQGNSA. The CDR3 loop spans 16 amino acids. Losses at the gene ends were 3 bases for V and 0 bases for J; bases not matched to a gene: 5. For the CDR3, the DNA is TGTGCCAGCAGCTTGGGACAGCCTCGCTCTGGAAACACCATATATTTT. Translating it yields CASSLGQPRSGNTIYF.

V and J are TRBV27 and TRBJ1-1; the match to TRBD1 covers 7 bases. The CDR3 runs to 16 residues. Germline V gene data show CDR1 as MNHEY and CDR2 as SMNVEV (reference sequence). The V segment lost 0 bases and the J segment 1 base; nucleotides outside the gene matches: 5. This chain's CDR3 is CASSLSYAGGNTEAFF. CDR3 sequence (DNA): TGTGCCAGCAGTTTATCGTATGCAGGGGGGAACACTGAAGCTTTCTTT.

This clone was seen once. The chain is built from TRBV5-1 and TRBJ2-7, with 7 bases matching TRBD2. CDR3 size: 16 residues. Trimming removed 5 bases from V and 2 bases from J; junction bases left unmatched: 13. Germline V gene data show CDR1 as SGHRS and CDR2 as YFSETQ. CDR3 nucleotides: TGCGCCAGCAGTGCGTCGAATAGCGGGCCTACCTACGAGCAGTACTTC. Protein sequence: CASSASNSGPTYEQYF. Combining the CDR3 with reference TRBV5-1 and TRBJ2-7 gives the whole variable domain KAGVTQTPRYLIKTRGQQVTLSCSPISGHRSVSWYQQTPGQGLQFLFEYFSETQRNKGNFPGRFSGRQFSNSRSEMNVSTLELGDSALYLCASSASNSGPTYEQYFGPGTRLTVT.

In its sample, this clone was seen a few times. The gene calls are TRBV7-2 and TRBJ1-1; weak D call: TRBD1 (6 bases). V was clipped by 1 base and J by 4 bases, with 7 bases between them. Germline CDR1 reads SGHTA; CDR2 reads FQGNSA. This CDR3 spans 13 amino acids. CDR3 DNA: TGTGCCAGCAGCTTAGTCAGGGGCACTGAAGCTTTCTTT. It yields the protein CASSLVRGTEAFF.

V and J are TRBV7-2 and TRBJ2-2; 7 bases line up with TRBD2. Germline V gives CDR1 SGHTA, CDR2 FQGNSA. The CDR3 has 18 amino acids. V lost 1 base to trimming and J lost 8 bases; unmatched junction nucleotides: 16. Here the CDR3 reads CASSLEGPSGTLRGELFF. The CDR3 DNA reads TGTGCCAGCAGCTTAGAGGGCCCCAGCGGGACGTTAAGGGGGGAGCTGTTTTTT.

The V gene is TRBV19, the J gene TRBJ1-4, with D possibly TRBD1 on 5 matching bases. With 5 bases removed from V and 7 bases from J, the gap between germline ends came to 14 bases. There are 14 residues in the CDR3. Germline V gene lookup returns CDR1 LNHDA and CDR2 SQIVND (reference sequence). CDR3 in amino acids: CASSLLTGGEKLFF. The CDR3 DNA reads TGTGCCAGTAGTCTTCTTACGGGGGGTGAAAAACTGTTTTTT.

The chain couples TRBV4-3 to TRBJ1-3; TRBD1 agrees at 7 bases. Looked up from germline, CDR1 is LGHNA and CDR2 is YSLEER. V was clipped by 0 bases and J by 0 bases; unmatched bases: 2. The CDR3 has 16 amino acids. CDR3 nucleotides: TGCGCCAGCAGCCAAGATTACAGGGGCTCTGGAAACACCATATATTTT. Amino acids: CASSQDYRGSGNTIYF.

The chain carries TRBV15 and TRBJ2-3, with TRBD1 matching 8 bases. Germline V CDR1 and CDR2: LNHNV, YYDKDF (reference sequence). The CDR3 is made up of 16 amino acids. V shed 5 bases, J shed 3 bases, and the junction held 10 bases outside the gene matches. The CDR3 region has the DNA TGTGCCACCAGCCCCAGACGAGGACAGGGAACAGATACGCAGTATTTT. Amino acid sequence: CATSPRRGQGTDTQYF.